This T cell receptor beta chain stems from a study of blood T cells in healthy people across ages. Regarding the study as a whole: Versus aged donors, long-lived donors had higher diversity and more naive CD4+ cells. Significant beta diversity loss was already apparent by age approximately 38, declining roughly linearly.

The authors ran a second PCR of 7 to 11 cycles using a sample-barcoded 5' primer and a J-beta primer mix. Individual samples furnished no less than 3 million CDR3-containing paired-end reads apiece. TCRdb called the 5' RACE reads again in MiXCR, with one record for every CDR3 protein. This table holds some 1.4 million distinct CDR3 sequences, approximately 42% found once. The CDR3 consists of 16 residues. Germline V lookup: CDR1 SGHTA, CDR2 FQGNSA. Trimming took off 6 bases at V and 2 bases at J, with 17 bases between the two ends. This clonotype appeared a few times. Its antigen is unknown. Sample donors were healthy Caucasian individuals that came from Russia, aged roughly 6 to 100.

Sequencing was performed on blood. V gene TRBV7-2 combines with J gene TRBJ2-1; the D gene is possibly TRBD1 (6 bases). The receptor comes from a woman between 18 and 29 years old in good health. CDR3: CASSPSRDIAYNEQFF. The CDR3 nucleotides read TGTGCCAGCAGTCCAAGCCGGGACATAGCCTACAATGAGCAGTTCTTC.